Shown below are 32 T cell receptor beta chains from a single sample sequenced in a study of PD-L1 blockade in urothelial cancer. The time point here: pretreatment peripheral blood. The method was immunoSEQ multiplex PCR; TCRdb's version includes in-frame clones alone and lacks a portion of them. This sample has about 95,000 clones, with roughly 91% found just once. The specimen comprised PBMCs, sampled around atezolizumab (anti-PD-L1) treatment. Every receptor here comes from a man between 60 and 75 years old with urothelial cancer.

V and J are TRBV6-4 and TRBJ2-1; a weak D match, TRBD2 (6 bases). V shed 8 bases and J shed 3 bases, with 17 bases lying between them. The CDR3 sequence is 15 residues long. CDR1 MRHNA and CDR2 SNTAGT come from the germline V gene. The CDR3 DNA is TGTGCCAGCTCGGTGGGGCGGGATGGCTACAATGAGCAGTTCTTC. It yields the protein CASSVGRDGYNEQFF.

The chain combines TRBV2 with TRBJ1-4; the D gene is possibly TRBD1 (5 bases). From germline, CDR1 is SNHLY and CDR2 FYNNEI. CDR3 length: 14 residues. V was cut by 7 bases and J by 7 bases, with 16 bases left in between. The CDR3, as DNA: TGTGCCAGCACAGTGATCGGGGGGGGTGAAAAACTGTTTTTT. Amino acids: CASTVIGGGEKLFF.

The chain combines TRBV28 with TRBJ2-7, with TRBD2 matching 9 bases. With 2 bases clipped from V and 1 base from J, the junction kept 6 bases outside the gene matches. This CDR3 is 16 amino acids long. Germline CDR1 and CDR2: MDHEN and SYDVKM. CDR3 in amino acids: CASSLAGTSFSYEQYF. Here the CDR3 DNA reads TGTGCCAGCAGTTTAGCCGGGACTAGCTTTTCCTACGAGCAGTACTTC.

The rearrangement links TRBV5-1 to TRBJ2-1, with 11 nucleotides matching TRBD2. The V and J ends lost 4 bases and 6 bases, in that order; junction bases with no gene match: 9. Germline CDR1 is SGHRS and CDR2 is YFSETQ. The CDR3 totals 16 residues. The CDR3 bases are TGCGCCAGCAGCCCGCAGCTAGCGGGAGGCGCCAATGAGCAGTTCTTC. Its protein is CASSPQLAGGANEQFF.

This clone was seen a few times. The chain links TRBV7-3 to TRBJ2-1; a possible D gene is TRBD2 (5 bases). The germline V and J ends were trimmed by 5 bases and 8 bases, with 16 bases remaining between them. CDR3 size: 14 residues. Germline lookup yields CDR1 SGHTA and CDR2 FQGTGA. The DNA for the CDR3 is TGTGCCAGCAGCCTCAACGGGGTAATGGATGAGCAGTTCTTC. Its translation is CASSLNGVMDEQFF.

CDR3 sequence reads: CAEQGSGDNEQFF. Written as DNA, the CDR3 is TGTGCCGAGCAGGGGAGCGGAGACAATGAGCAGTTCTTC. The V gene is TRBV2, the J gene TRBJ2-1, with a tentative D call TRBD1 (6 bases). CDR3 length: 13 amino acids. The ends were cut back, 11 bases at V and 5 bases at J, with 16 bases in the middle. Per the germline V gene, CDR1 is SNHLY and CDR2 is FYNNEI.

This CDR3 is CASSKEGRDGGYTF. The CDR3 DNA reads as TGTGCCAGCAGTAAAGAGGGACGAGATGGGGGGTACACCTTC. The chain has TRBV6-5 and TRBJ1-2; D possibly corresponds to TRBD1 (5 bases). Germline CDR1 and CDR2: MNHEY and SVGAGI. The CDR3 runs 14 residues. V shed 5 bases and J shed 11 bases, with 21 bases lying between them.

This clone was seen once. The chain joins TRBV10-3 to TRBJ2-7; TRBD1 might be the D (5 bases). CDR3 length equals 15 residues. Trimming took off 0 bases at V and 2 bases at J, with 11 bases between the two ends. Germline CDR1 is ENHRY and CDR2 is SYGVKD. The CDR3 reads CAISESGVATYEQYF. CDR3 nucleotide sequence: TGTGCCATCAGTGAGTCAGGGGTCGCGACCTACGAGCAGTACTTC.

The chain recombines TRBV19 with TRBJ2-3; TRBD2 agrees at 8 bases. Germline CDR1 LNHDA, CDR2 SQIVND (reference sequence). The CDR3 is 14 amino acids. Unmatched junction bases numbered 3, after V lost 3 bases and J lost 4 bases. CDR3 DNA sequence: TGTGCCAGTAGTATGGGACTAGGGGCAGATACGCAGTATTTT. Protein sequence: CASSMGLGADTQYF.

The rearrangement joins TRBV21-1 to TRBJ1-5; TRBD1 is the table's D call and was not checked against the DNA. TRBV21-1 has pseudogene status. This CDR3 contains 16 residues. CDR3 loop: CASNLIQGESNQPQHF. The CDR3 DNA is TGTGCCAGCAACCTAATACAGGGAGAGAGCAATCAGCCCCAGCATTTT.

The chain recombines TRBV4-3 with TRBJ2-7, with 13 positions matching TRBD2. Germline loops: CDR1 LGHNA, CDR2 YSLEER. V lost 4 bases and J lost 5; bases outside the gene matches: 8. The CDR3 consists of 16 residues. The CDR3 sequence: CASSLTSGGARDEQYF. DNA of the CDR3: TGCGCCAGCAGCCTCACTAGCGGGGGGGCAAGAGACGAGCAGTACTTC.

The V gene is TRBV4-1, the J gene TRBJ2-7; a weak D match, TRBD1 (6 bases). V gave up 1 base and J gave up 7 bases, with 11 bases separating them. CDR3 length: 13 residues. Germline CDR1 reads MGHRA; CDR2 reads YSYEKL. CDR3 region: CASSQGGGKEQYF. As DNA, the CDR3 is TGCGCCAGCAGCCAAGGAGGGGGTAAGGAGCAGTACTTC.

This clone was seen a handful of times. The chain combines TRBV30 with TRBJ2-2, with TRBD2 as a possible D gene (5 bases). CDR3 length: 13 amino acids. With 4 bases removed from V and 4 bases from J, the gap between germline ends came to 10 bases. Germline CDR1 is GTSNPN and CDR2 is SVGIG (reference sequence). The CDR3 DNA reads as TGTGCCTGGATCGGGGATTTCACCGGGGAGCTGTTTTTT. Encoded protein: CAWIGDFTGELFF. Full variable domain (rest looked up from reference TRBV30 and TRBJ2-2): SQTIHQWPATLVQPVGSPLSLECTVEGTSNPNLYWYRQAAGRGLQLLFYSVGIGQISSEVPQNLSASRPQDRQFILSSKKLLLSDSGFYLCAWIGDFTGELFFGEGSRLTVL.

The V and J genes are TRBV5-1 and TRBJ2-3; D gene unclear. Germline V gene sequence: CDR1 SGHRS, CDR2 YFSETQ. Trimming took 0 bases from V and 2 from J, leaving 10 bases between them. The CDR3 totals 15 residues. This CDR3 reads CASSLGFADTDTQYF. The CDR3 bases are TGCGCCAGCAGCTTGGGGTTTGCGGACACAGATACGCAGTATTTT. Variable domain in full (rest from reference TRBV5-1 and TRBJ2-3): KAGVTQTPRYLIKTRGQQVTLSCSPISGHRSVSWYQQTPGQGLQFLFEYFSETQRNKGNFPGRFSGRQFSNSRSEMNVSTLELGDSALYLCASSLGFADTDTQYFGPGTRLTVL.

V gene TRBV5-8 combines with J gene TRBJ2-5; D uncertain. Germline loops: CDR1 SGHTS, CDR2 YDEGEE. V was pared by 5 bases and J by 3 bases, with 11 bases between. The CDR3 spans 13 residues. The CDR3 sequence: CASRPDLKETQYF. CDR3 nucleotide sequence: TGTGCCAGCAGGCCTGACTTGAAAGAGACCCAGTACTTC.

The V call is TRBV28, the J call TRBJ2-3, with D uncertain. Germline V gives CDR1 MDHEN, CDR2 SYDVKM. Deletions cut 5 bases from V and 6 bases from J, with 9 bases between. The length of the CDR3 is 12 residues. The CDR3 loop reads CASSPHADTQYF. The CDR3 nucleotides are TGTGCCAGCAGTCCCCACGCGGATACGCAGTATTTT.

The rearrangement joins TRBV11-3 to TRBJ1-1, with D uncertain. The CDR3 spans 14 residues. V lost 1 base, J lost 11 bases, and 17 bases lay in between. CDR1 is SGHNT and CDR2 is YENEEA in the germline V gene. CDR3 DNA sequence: TGTGCCAGCAGCTTAGCGGACTCAGCCAGGTGGGCTTTCTTT. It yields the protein CASSLADSARWAFF.

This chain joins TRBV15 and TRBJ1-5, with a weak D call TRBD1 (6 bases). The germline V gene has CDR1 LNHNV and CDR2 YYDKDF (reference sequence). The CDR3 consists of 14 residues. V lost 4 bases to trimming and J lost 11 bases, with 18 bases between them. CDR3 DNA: TGTGCCACCAGCAAGGACAGCATAAACGATGCCCAGCATTTT. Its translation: CATSKDSINDAQHF.

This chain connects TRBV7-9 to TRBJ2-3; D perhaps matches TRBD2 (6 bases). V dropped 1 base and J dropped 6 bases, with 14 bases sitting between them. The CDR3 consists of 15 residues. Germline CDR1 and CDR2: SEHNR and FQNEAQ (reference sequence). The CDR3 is CASSLDGGASDTQYF. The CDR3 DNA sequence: TGTGCCAGCAGCTTAGATGGAGGGGCTTCTGATACGCAGTATTTT. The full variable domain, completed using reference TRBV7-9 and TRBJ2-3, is DTGVSQNPRHKITKRGQNVTFRCDPISEHNRLYWYRQTLGQGPEFLTYFQNEAQLEKSRLLSDRFSAERPKGSFSTLEIQRTEQGDSAMYLCASSLDGGASDTQYFGPGTRLTVL.

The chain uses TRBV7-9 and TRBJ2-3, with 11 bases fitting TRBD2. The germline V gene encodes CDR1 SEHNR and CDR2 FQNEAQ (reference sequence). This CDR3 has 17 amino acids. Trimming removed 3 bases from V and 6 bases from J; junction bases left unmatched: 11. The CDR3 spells CASSFRRLAGKVDTQYF. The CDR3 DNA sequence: TGTGCCAGCAGCTTTCGTCGACTAGCGGGGAAAGTTGATACGCAGTATTTT.

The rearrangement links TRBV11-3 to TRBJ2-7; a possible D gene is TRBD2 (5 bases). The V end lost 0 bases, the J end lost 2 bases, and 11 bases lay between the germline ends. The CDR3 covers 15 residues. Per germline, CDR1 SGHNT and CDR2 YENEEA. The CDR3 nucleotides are TGTGCCAGCAGCTTAGATCTGGACTGGCCCTACGAGCAGTACTTC. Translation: CASSLDLDWPYEQYF.

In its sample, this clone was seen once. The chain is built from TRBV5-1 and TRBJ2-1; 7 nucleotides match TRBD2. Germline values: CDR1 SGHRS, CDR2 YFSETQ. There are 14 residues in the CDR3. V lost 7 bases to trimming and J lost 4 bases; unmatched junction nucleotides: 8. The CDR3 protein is CASSGREVYNEQFF. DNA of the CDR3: TGCGCCAGCTCGGGGAGGGAGGTTTACAATGAGCAGTTCTTC.

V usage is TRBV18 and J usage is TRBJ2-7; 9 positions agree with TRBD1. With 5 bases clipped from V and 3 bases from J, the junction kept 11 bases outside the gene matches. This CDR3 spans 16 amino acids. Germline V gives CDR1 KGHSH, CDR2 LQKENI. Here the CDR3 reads CASSKVFGQGIYEQYF. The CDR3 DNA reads TGTGCCAGCTCAAAGGTTTTTGGACAGGGGATCTACGAGCAGTACTTC.

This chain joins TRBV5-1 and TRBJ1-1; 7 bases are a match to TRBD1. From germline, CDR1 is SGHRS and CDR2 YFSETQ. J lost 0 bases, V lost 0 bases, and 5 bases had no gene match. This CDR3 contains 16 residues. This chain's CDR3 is CASSLGTGVMNTEAFF. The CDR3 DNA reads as TGCGCCAGCAGCTTGGGGACAGGAGTAATGAACACTGAAGCTTTCTTT.

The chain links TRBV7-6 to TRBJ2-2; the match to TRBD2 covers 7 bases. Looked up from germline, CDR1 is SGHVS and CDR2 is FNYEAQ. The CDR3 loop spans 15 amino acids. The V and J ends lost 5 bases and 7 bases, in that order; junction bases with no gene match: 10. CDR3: CASSQGRGGIGELFF. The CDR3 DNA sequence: TGTGCCAGCAGCCAAGGTCGGGGAGGGATCGGGGAGCTGTTTTTT.

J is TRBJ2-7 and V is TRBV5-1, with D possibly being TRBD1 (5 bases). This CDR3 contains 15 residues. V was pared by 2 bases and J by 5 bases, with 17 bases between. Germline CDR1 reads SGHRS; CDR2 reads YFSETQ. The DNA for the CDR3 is TGCGCCAGCAGCTTAGATAGGGGCCAAAGGGACGAGCAGTACTTC. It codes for CASSLDRGQRDEQYF.

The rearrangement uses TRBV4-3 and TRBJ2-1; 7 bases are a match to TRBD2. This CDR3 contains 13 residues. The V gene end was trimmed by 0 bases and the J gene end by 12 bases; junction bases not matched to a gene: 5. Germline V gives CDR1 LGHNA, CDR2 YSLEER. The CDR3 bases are TGCGCCAGCAGCCAAGATTGGACTAGTCGGCAGTTCTTC. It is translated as CASSQDWTSRQFF.

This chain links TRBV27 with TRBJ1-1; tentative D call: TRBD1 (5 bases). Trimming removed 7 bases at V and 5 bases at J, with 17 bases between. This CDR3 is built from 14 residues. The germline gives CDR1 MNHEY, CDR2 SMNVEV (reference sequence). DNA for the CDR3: TGTGCCAGCATTAACTGGGGGGGTGGGACTGAAGCTTTCTTT. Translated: CASINWGGGTEAFF.

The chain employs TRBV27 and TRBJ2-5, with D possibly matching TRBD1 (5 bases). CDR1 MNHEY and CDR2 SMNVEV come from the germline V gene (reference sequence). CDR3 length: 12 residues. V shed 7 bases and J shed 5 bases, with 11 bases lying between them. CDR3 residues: CASTSKGETQYF. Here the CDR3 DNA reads TGTGCCAGCACTTCGAAGGGGGAGACCCAGTACTTC.

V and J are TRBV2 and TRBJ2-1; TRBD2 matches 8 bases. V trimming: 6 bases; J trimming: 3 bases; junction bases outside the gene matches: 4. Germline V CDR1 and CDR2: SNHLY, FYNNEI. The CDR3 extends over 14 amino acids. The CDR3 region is CASRTGGNYNEQFF. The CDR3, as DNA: TGTGCCAGCAGGACGGGGGGGAACTACAATGAGCAGTTCTTC.

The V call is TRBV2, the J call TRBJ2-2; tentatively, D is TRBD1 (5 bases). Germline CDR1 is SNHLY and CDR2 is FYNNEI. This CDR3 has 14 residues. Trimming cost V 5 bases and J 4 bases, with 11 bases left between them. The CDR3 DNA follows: TGTGCCAGCAGTCAGGGTCCGGTCACCGGGGAGCTGTTTTTT. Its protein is CASSQGPVTGELFF.

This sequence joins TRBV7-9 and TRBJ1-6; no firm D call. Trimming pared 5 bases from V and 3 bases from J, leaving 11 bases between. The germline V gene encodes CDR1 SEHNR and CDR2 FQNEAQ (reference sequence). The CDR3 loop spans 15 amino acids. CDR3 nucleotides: TGTGCCAGCAGCCCGACGGGGATCTATAATTCACCCCTCCACTTT. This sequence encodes CASSPTGIYNSPLHF.